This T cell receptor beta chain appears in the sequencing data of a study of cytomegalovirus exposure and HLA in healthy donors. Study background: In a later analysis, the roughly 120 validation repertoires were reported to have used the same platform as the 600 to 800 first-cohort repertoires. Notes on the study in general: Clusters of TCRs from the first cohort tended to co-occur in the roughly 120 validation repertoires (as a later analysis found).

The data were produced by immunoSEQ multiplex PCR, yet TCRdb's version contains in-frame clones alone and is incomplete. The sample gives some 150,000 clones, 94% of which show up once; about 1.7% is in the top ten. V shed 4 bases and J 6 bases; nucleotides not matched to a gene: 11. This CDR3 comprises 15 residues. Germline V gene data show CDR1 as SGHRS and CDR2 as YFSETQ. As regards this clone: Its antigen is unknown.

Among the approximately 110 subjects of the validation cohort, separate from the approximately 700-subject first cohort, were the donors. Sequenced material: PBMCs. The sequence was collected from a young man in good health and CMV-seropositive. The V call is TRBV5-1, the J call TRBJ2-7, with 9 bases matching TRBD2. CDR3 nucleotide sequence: TGCGCCAGCAGCCCAGACCCGGGACTAGCAGGCGAGCAGTACTTC. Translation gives CASSPDPGLAGEQYF.